The rows below give T cell receptor beta chains drawn from one sample of a study of blood T cell repertoires in COVID-19. Some clones are missing from TCRdb's copy, which holds only in-frame ones; the method was immunoSEQ multiplex PCR. The sample yields 140,000 to 150,000 clones, about 85% seen once. The sequencing sample was made of PBMCs or T cells enriched from blood (not recorded which). Receptors originate from a woman in her thirties or forties who had been exposed to COVID-19. Both conserved end residues are part of each CDR3. A D gene is named only where the DNA matches it firmly. Some rows mark clone size as missing; the rest say once, few, many or name a class of expanded clone.

v_call: TRBV6-1; d_call: TRBD1; j_call: TRBJ2-5; clone_size: -; cdr3_nt: TGTGCCAGCAGTGCATGGACAGGGGGTTACCAAGAGACCCAGTACTTC; cdr3_aa: CASSAWTGGYQETQYF
v_call: TRBV27; d_call: -; j_call: TRBJ1-1; clone_size: -; cdr3_nt: TGTGCCAGCACGAGGGGGGGGCCGAACACTGAAGCTTTCTTT; cdr3_aa: CASTRGGPNTEAFF
v_call: TRBV4-2; d_call: TRBD1; j_call: TRBJ1-6; clone_size: -; cdr3_nt: TGTGCCAGCAGCCAACTGGGTGGGGCCGGGACAGTTAATTCACCCCTCCACTTT; cdr3_aa: CASSQLGGAGTVNSPLHF
v_call: TRBV19; d_call: TRBD1; j_call: TRBJ2-1; clone_size: -; cdr3_nt: TGTGCCAGTAGTACAGCCGGGACAGGAACATACAATGAGCAGTTCTTC; cdr3_aa: CASSTAGTGTYNEQFF
v_call: TRBV7-2; d_call: TRBD2; j_call: TRBJ2-5; clone_size: -; cdr3_nt: TGTGCCAGCAGCTTAGGTGCTAGCGGGGAGACCCAGTACTTC; cdr3_aa: CASSLGASGETQYF
v_call: TRBV19; d_call: -; j_call: TRBJ1-2; clone_size: -; cdr3_nt: TGTGCCAGTAGTATAACCACGGGTATTGGCTATGGCTACACCTTC; cdr3_aa: CASSITTGIGYGYTF
v_call: TRBV10-3; d_call: -; j_call: TRBJ1-5; clone_size: many; cdr3_nt: TGTGCCATCAGTGAGTCGCAGGTTAGCAATCAGCCCCAGCATTTT; cdr3_aa: CAISESQVSNQPQHF
v_call: TRBV9; d_call: -; j_call: TRBJ1-1; clone_size: few; cdr3_nt: TGTGCCAGCAGCGTAAGTCAGGACACTGAAGCTTTCTTT; cdr3_aa: CASSVSQDTEAFF
v_call: TRBV12-3/TRBV12-4; d_call: -; j_call: TRBJ1-1; clone_size: -; cdr3_nt: TGTGCCAGCAGTTTAGCGCTTAACAAGGCTTTCTTT; cdr3_aa: CASSLALNKAFF
v_call: TRBV7-7; d_call: TRBD2; j_call: TRBJ2-1; clone_size: -; cdr3_nt: TGTGCCAGCAGCTTAGGACTAGCGGGCCCAAATGAGCAGTTCTTC; cdr3_aa: CASSLGLAGPNEQFF
v_call: TRBV24-1; d_call: TRBD1; j_call: TRBJ2-2; clone_size: few; cdr3_nt: TGTGCCACCAGTGACCCCAGACAGGGGACGAACACCGGGGAGCTGTTTTTT; cdr3_aa: CATSDPRQGTNTGELFF
v_call: TRBV12-3/TRBV12-4; d_call: TRBD1; j_call: TRBJ2-7; clone_size: once; cdr3_nt: TGTGCCAGCAGCCGACAGGGGTTCGAGCAGTACTTC; cdr3_aa: CASSRQGFEQYF
v_call: TRBV11-2; d_call: TRBD1; j_call: TRBJ1-4; clone_size: -; cdr3_nt: TGTGCCAGCAGCTTAGTCAGGGGGCGCCTAAAACTGTTTTTT; cdr3_aa: CASSLVRGRLKLFF
v_call: TRBV4-3; d_call: TRBD1; j_call: TRBJ2-1; clone_size: -; cdr3_nt: TGCGCCAGCAGCCAAGATGGCGACAGGGGGGGCGATGAGCAGTTCTTC; cdr3_aa: CASSQDGDRGGDEQFF
v_call: TRBV6-5; d_call: TRBD1; j_call: TRBJ1-1; clone_size: -; cdr3_nt: TGTGCCAGCAGTTACACAGGGGACACTGAAGCTTTCTTT; cdr3_aa: CASSYTGDTEAFF
v_call: TRBV14; d_call: -; j_call: TRBJ1-2; clone_size: -; cdr3_nt: TGTGCCAGCAGCCAAGAACTCGGGGGGCTGGGCTACACCTTC; cdr3_aa: CASSQELGGLGYTF
v_call: TRBV30; d_call: -; j_call: TRBJ1-5; clone_size: once; cdr3_nt: TGTGCCTGGGGTCTTACCCGGGACAACTTTCTTGCCCAGCATTTT; cdr3_aa: CAWGLTRDNFLAQHF
v_call: TRBV2; d_call: -; j_call: TRBJ1-5; clone_size: once; cdr3_nt: TGTGCCAGCAGTGAAGCGACAGGCAATCAGCCCCAGCATTTT; cdr3_aa: CASSEATGNQPQHF
v_call: TRBV6-5; d_call: TRBD2; j_call: TRBJ2-7; clone_size: -; cdr3_nt: TGTGCCAGCATCGGGACTAGCGGTTCCTACGAGCAGTACTTC; cdr3_aa: CASIGTSGSYEQYF
v_call: TRBV2; d_call: -; j_call: TRBJ1-5; clone_size: -; cdr3_nt: TGTGCCAGCAGCCCGGTGGAGGGGAAACAGCCCCAGCATTTT; cdr3_aa: CASSPVEGKQPQHF
v_call: TRBV11-3; d_call: -; j_call: TRBJ2-5; clone_size: -; cdr3_nt: TGTGCCAGCAGCCGAGCATGGGAGTCGACCCAGTACTTC; cdr3_aa: CASSRAWESTQYF
v_call: TRBV18; d_call: -; j_call: TRBJ2-3; clone_size: -; cdr3_nt: TGTGCCAGCTCACCATGGCAGGGTACAGATACGCAGTATTTT; cdr3_aa: CASSPWQGTDTQYF
v_call: TRBV4-3; d_call: TRBD1; j_call: TRBJ2-2; clone_size: -; cdr3_nt: TGCGCCAGCAGGATGACAGGGCGGGACACCGGGGAGCTGTTTTTT; cdr3_aa: CASRMTGRDTGELFF
v_call: TRBV7-9; d_call: -; j_call: TRBJ2-1; clone_size: -; cdr3_nt: TGTGCCAGCAAAATAATTAGTTATGAGCAGTTCTTC; cdr3_aa: CASKIISYEQFF
v_call: TRBV9; d_call: -; j_call: TRBJ1-1; clone_size: -; cdr3_nt: TGTGCCAGCAGCTTTCGACAGGAGAACACTGAAGCTTTCTTT; cdr3_aa: CASSFRQENTEAFF
v_call: TRBV7-9; d_call: TRBD1; j_call: TRBJ2-7; clone_size: -; cdr3_nt: TGTGCTTGGCACGGGACAGGGGGGGAGCAGTACTTC; cdr3_aa: CAWHGTGGEQYF
v_call: TRBV10-3; d_call: -; j_call: TRBJ2-5; clone_size: -; cdr3_nt: TGTGCCATCAGTGGTCAGAACCAAGAGACCCAGTACTTC; cdr3_aa: CAISGQNQETQYF
v_call: TRBV12-5; d_call: TRBD1; j_call: TRBJ1-2; clone_size: -; cdr3_nt: TGTGCTAGTGGACCGGACAGGGGGCATGGCTACACCTTC; cdr3_aa: CASGPDRGHGYTF
v_call: TRBV12-3/TRBV12-4; d_call: -; j_call: TRBJ1-2; clone_size: -; cdr3_nt: TGTGCCAGCAGTTTTGCGGGAGTCTATGGCTACACCTTC; cdr3_aa: CASSFAGVYGYTF
v_call: TRBV7-2; d_call: TRBD1; j_call: TRBJ1-5; clone_size: -; cdr3_nt: TGTGCCAGCAGCCTCCGGGACAGGGGCACCTATAGCAATCAGCCCCAGCATTTT; cdr3_aa: CASSLRDRGTYSNQPQHF
v_call: TRBV19; d_call: -; j_call: TRBJ1-1; clone_size: -; cdr3_nt: TGTGCCAGTAGTGCGGGGAACACTGAAGCTTTCTTT; cdr3_aa: CASSAGNTEAFF
v_call: TRBV11-2; d_call: -; j_call: TRBJ1-2; clone_size: -; cdr3_nt: TGTGCCAGCAGCCCAACTCGGACAGCCCCTAACTATGGCTACACCTTC; cdr3_aa: CASSPTRTAPNYGYTF
v_call: TRBV10-3; d_call: TRBD1; j_call: TRBJ1-3; clone_size: few; cdr3_nt: TGTGCCATCAGTTGGACAGGGCGAAACACCATATATTTT; cdr3_aa: CAISWTGRNTIYF
v_call: TRBV7-2; d_call: TRBD1; j_call: TRBJ1-2; clone_size: few; cdr3_nt: TGTGCCAGCAGCTCCGAGGGAGGGACAGGGTATGGCTACACCTTC; cdr3_aa: CASSSEGGTGYGYTF
v_call: TRBV6-5; d_call: -; j_call: TRBJ2-7; clone_size: -; cdr3_nt: TGTGCCAGCAGCCAAAGTGACAGCTCCTACGAGCAGTACTTC; cdr3_aa: CASSQSDSSYEQYF
v_call: TRBV9; d_call: TRBD1; j_call: TRBJ1-1; clone_size: -; cdr3_nt: TGTGCCAGCAGCGTTAACAGGGGGCGCGACACTGAAGCTTTCTTT; cdr3_aa: CASSVNRGRDTEAFF
v_call: TRBV7-2; d_call: -; j_call: TRBJ2-3; clone_size: -; cdr3_nt: TGTGCCAGCATCCCCTTCTTTCTAGATACGCAGTATTTT; cdr3_aa: CASIPFFLDTQYF
v_call: TRBV27; d_call: -; j_call: TRBJ1-5; clone_size: -; cdr3_nt: TGTGCCAGCAGTTTACAGGGGCGCAATCAGCCCCAGCATTTT; cdr3_aa: CASSLQGRNQPQHF
v_call: TRBV12-3/TRBV12-4; d_call: -; j_call: TRBJ2-5; clone_size: -; cdr3_nt: TGTGCCAGCGGAGGTGGGGAGACCCAGTACTTC; cdr3_aa: CASGGGETQYF
v_call: TRBV6-6; d_call: -; j_call: TRBJ2-1; clone_size: -; cdr3_nt: TGTGCCAGCAGAATACAGGGTTCACCCAATGAGCAGTTCTTC; cdr3_aa: CASRIQGSPNEQFF
v_call: TRBV27; d_call: -; j_call: TRBJ1-2; clone_size: -; cdr3_nt: TGTGCCAGCAAATTTACAGGACTAAACTATGGCTACACCTTC; cdr3_aa: CASKFTGLNYGYTF
v_call: TRBV2; d_call: TRBD2; j_call: TRBJ2-2; clone_size: -; cdr3_nt: TGTGCCAGCAGTGTCCCTAGCGGGGTAGCCGGGGAGCTGTTTTTT; cdr3_aa: CASSVPSGVAGELFF
v_call: TRBV18; d_call: -; j_call: TRBJ1-1; clone_size: -; cdr3_nt: TGTGCCAGCTCTCGCGAGGGAAGGACTGAAGCTTTCTTT; cdr3_aa: CASSREGRTEAFF
v_call: TRBV19; d_call: -; j_call: TRBJ1-1; clone_size: -; cdr3_nt: TGTGCCAGTAGCCTAGCCCTGGCGGGCTGGGAAGCTTTCTTT; cdr3_aa: CASSLALAGWEAFF
v_call: TRBV24-1; d_call: -; j_call: TRBJ1-2; clone_size: -; cdr3_nt: TGTGCCACCAGTGGGGCCCGGGACGGGGGGTCCTATGGCTACACCTTC; cdr3_aa: CATSGARDGGSYGYTF
v_call: TRBV6-5; d_call: -; j_call: TRBJ1-5; clone_size: -; cdr3_nt: TGTGCCAGCAGTTACAATTACAGGGAAAGCAATCAGCCCCAGCATTTT; cdr3_aa: CASSYNYRESNQPQHF
v_call: TRBV7-6; d_call: -; j_call: TRBJ2-7; clone_size: -; cdr3_nt: TGTGCCAGCAGCCACGCGGGACGGTTCTACGAGCAGTACTTC; cdr3_aa: CASSHAGRFYEQYF
v_call: TRBV2; d_call: TRBD1; j_call: TRBJ2-1; clone_size: -; cdr3_nt: TGTGCCAGCAGTTGGGACAGGGGCTACAATGAGCAGTTCTTC; cdr3_aa: CASSWDRGYNEQFF
v_call: TRBV29-1; d_call: -; j_call: TRBJ2-2; clone_size: -; cdr3_nt: TGCAGCGTTGCACAGAACACCGGGGAGCTGTTTTTT; cdr3_aa: CSVAQNTGELFF
v_call: TRBV28; d_call: TRBD1; j_call: TRBJ2-7; clone_size: -; cdr3_nt: TGTGCCAGCAGTTATAACCCGGGACAGGGGGCTTACGAGCAGTACTTC; cdr3_aa: CASSYNPGQGAYEQYF
v_call: TRBV6-5; d_call: TRBD1; j_call: TRBJ2-2; clone_size: -; cdr3_nt: TGTGCCAGCAGTTACCTGGGACAGAAGAACACCGGGGAGCTGTTTTTT; cdr3_aa: CASSYLGQKNTGELFF
v_call: TRBV9; d_call: -; j_call: TRBJ1-3; clone_size: -; cdr3_nt: TGTGCCAGCAGCTCACAGGGAAACACCATATATTTT; cdr3_aa: CASSSQGNTIYF
v_call: TRBV18; d_call: TRBD1; j_call: TRBJ1-4; clone_size: -; cdr3_nt: TGTGCCAGCTCACCACTAGGCTCCGGGACAGGGTCGGGAGTTCAAAAACTGTTTTTT; cdr3_aa: CASSPLGSGTGSGVQKLFF
v_call: TRBV15; d_call: -; j_call: TRBJ1-2; clone_size: -; cdr3_nt: TGTGCCACCAGCAGAGCGGGGGGCAACTATGGCTACACCTTC; cdr3_aa: CATSRAGGNYGYTF
v_call: TRBV2; d_call: -; j_call: TRBJ2-7; clone_size: -; cdr3_nt: TGTGCCAGCAGTGGAAACTACGACTACGAGCAGTACTTC; cdr3_aa: CASSGNYDYEQYF
v_call: TRBV19; d_call: TRBD1; j_call: TRBJ1-1; clone_size: -; cdr3_nt: TGTGCCAGTAGTACCAACAGGGGAACTGAAGCTTTCTTT; cdr3_aa: CASSTNRGTEAFF
v_call: TRBV5-1; d_call: -; j_call: TRBJ2-3; clone_size: -; cdr3_nt: TGCGCCAGCAGAATGGGGGGTACTAGCACAGATACGCAGTATTTT; cdr3_aa: CASRMGGTSTDTQYF
v_call: TRBV7-6; d_call: -; j_call: TRBJ2-1; clone_size: -; cdr3_nt: TGTGCCAGCAGCACCCGGGGGGCAGCTGAGCAGTTCTTC; cdr3_aa: CASSTRGAAEQFF